A selection of T cell receptor beta chains follows, all from one sample in a study of cytomegalovirus exposure and HLA in healthy donors. Some clones are missing from TCRdb's copy, which holds only in-frame ones; the method was immunoSEQ multiplex PCR. The repertoire holds fewer than 80,000 clones, with about two thirds as singletons. Sequenced sample: PBMCs. The receptors here all came from a woman aged 50 to 60 in good health and CMV-seropositive. Each CDR3 is given with its conserved first and last residue. The D gene is left open where the match is weak. Only some rows state a clone size, as once, few, many or a class for expanded clones.

clone_size: NA
v_call: TRBV4-2
j_call: TRBJ2-5
d_call: NA
cdr3_nt: TGTGCCAGCAGCCAGAGTACGAGAGAAAAAGAGACCCAGTACTTC
cdr3_aa: CASSQSTREKETQYF

clone_size: NA
v_call: TRBV5-3
j_call: TRBJ1-5
d_call: TRBD1
cdr3_nt: TGTGCCAGAAGCTCGAAACTCCGGGACAGGGAATATAGCAATCAGCCCCAGCATTTT
cdr3_aa: CARSSKLRDREYSNQPQHF

clone_size: NA
v_call: TRBV6-4
j_call: TRBJ1-1
d_call: NA
cdr3_nt: TGTGCCAGCAGGGACAGAGAAAACACTGAAGCTTTCTTT
cdr3_aa: CASRDRENTEAFF

clone_size: once
v_call: TRBV7-2
j_call: TRBJ1-3
d_call: NA
cdr3_nt: TGTGCCAGCAGCTTAGAAGGAGTCTCTGGAAACACCATATATTTT
cdr3_aa: CASSLEGVSGNTIYF

clone_size: few
v_call: TRBV6-5
j_call: TRBJ1-1
d_call: NA
cdr3_nt: TGTGCCAGCAGTGAGGGACAGAACACTGAAGCTTTCTTT
cdr3_aa: CASSEGQNTEAFF

clone_size: NA
v_call: TRBV15
j_call: TRBJ1-3
d_call: TRBD1
cdr3_nt: TGTGCCACCAGCAGAGATGTGGGACAGTTCTCTGGAAACACCATATATTTT
cdr3_aa: CATSRDVGQFSGNTIYF

clone_size: NA
v_call: TRBV9
j_call: TRBJ2-2
d_call: TRBD1
cdr3_nt: TGTGCCAGCAGCCTCGGACAGGGGCCCGGGGAGCTGTTTTTT
cdr3_aa: CASSLGQGPGELFF

clone_size: NA
v_call: TRBV28
j_call: TRBJ2-3
d_call: NA
cdr3_nt: TGTGCCAGCAGGCTGCAGGGCCCCACAGATACGCAGTATTTT
cdr3_aa: CASRLQGPTDTQYF

clone_size: NA
v_call: TRBV5-6
j_call: TRBJ2-3
d_call: TRBD2
cdr3_nt: TGTGCCAGCAGCTTGTTCCGGGGGGAGGATACGCAGTATTTT
cdr3_aa: CASSLFRGEDTQYF

clone_size: NA
v_call: TRBV6-4
j_call: TRBJ1-5
d_call: NA
cdr3_nt: TGTGCCAGCAGCCCCACTCATAGCAATCAGCCCCAGCATTTT
cdr3_aa: CASSPTHSNQPQHF

clone_size: once
v_call: TRBV19
j_call: TRBJ1-1
d_call: NA
cdr3_nt: TGTGCCAGTAGTATTGGAGGGGCGGCGTACACTGAAGCTTTCTTT
cdr3_aa: CASSIGGAAYTEAFF

clone_size: NA
v_call: TRBV28
j_call: TRBJ1-4
d_call: NA
cdr3_nt: TGTGCCAGCAGAGAGCAGTGGGGCCAAGAAAAACTGTTTTTT
cdr3_aa: CASREQWGQEKLFF

clone_size: once
v_call: TRBV6-5
j_call: TRBJ1-1
d_call: NA
cdr3_nt: TGTGCCAGCAGTTCCGGAGGGGACACTGAAGCTTTCTTT
cdr3_aa: CASSSGGDTEAFF

clone_size: NA
v_call: TRBV2
j_call: TRBJ2-1
d_call: NA
cdr3_nt: TGTGCCAGCAAGCTCGACAGCTCCTACAATGAGCAGTTCTTC
cdr3_aa: CASKLDSSYNEQFF

clone_size: NA
v_call: TRBV12-5
j_call: TRBJ1-6
d_call: NA
cdr3_nt: TGTGCTAGTGGTTTGGTCGGGGGGCGCGTATCACCCCTCCACTTT
cdr3_aa: CASGLVGGRVSPLHF

clone_size: once
v_call: TRBV19
j_call: TRBJ1-5
d_call: NA
cdr3_nt: TGTGCCAGTAGTTACAGCGAGGGTGCCAATCAGCCCCAGCATTTT
cdr3_aa: CASSYSEGANQPQHF

clone_size: few
v_call: TRBV10-1
j_call: TRBJ2-7
d_call: TRBD1
cdr3_nt: TGCGCCAGCAGCCAGACAGGGAACTACGAGCAGTACTTC
cdr3_aa: CASSQTGNYEQYF

clone_size: NA
v_call: TRBV15
j_call: TRBJ2-3
d_call: NA
cdr3_nt: TGTGCCACCAGCAAACGGGGAGAAGATACGCAGTATTTT
cdr3_aa: CATSKRGEDTQYF

clone_size: NA
v_call: TRBV5-1
j_call: TRBJ1-4
d_call: NA
cdr3_nt: TGCGCCAGCAGCCTGCTTGGGGGGGAAAAACTGTTTTTT
cdr3_aa: CASSLLGGEKLFF

clone_size: NA
v_call: TRBV5-1
j_call: TRBJ2-1
d_call: TRBD2
cdr3_nt: TGCGCCAGCGGCTTGAATAGCGGGGGGTACAATGAGCAGTTCTTC
cdr3_aa: CASGLNSGGYNEQFF

clone_size: NA
v_call: TRBV29-1
j_call: TRBJ2-5
d_call: NA
cdr3_nt: TGCAGCGTTGAAGCGGGGGGGGACAGATCCCTAGGGGAGACCCAGTACTTC
cdr3_aa: CSVEAGGDRSLGETQYF

clone_size: few
v_call: TRBV27
j_call: TRBJ1-2
d_call: NA
cdr3_nt: TGTGCCAGCAGTCCTCATTCGGGGTCGGGCTATGGCTACACCTTC
cdr3_aa: CASSPHSGSGYGYTF

clone_size: NA
v_call: TRBV7-9
j_call: TRBJ2-5
d_call: NA
cdr3_nt: TGTGCCAGCAGCATTAATAGAGAGACCCAGTACTTC
cdr3_aa: CASSINRETQYF

clone_size: few
v_call: TRBV15
j_call: TRBJ2-2
d_call: TRBD2
cdr3_nt: TGTGCCACCAGCAGAGATGGCGGGGGGGGCACCGGGGAGCTGTTTTTT
cdr3_aa: CATSRDGGGGTGELFF

clone_size: NA
v_call: TRBV28
j_call: TRBJ1-2
d_call: NA
cdr3_nt: TGTGCCAGCAGTTTATTCCCGCGGGGCTACACCTTC
cdr3_aa: CASSLFPRGYTF

clone_size: NA
v_call: TRBV6-5
j_call: TRBJ1-6
d_call: NA
cdr3_nt: TGTGCCAGCAGTTACTCGGCAGGGATCAGTAATTCACCCCTCCACTTT
cdr3_aa: CASSYSAGISNSPLHF

clone_size: NA
v_call: TRBV2
j_call: TRBJ2-3
d_call: NA
cdr3_nt: TGTGCCAGCAGTGCAGGGACAGATACGCAGTATTTT
cdr3_aa: CASSAGTDTQYF